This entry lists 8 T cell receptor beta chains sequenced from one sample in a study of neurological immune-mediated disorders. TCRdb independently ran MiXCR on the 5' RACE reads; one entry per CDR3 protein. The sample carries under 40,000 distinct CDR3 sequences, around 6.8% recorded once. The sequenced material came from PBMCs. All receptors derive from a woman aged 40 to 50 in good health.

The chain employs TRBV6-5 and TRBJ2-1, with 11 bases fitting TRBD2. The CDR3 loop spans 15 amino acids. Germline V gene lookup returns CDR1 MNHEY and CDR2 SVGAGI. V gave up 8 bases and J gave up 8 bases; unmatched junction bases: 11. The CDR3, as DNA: TGTGCCAGCTCCTTAGCGGGAGGGGAAGAGCATGAGCAGTTCTTC. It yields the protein CASSLAGGEEHEQFF.

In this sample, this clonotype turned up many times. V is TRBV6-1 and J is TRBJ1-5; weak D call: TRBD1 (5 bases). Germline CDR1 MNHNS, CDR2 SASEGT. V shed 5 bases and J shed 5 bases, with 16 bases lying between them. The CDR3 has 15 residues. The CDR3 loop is CASSSDRRSYQPQHF. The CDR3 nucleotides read TGTGCCAGCAGTTCCGACAGAAGATCCTATCAGCCCCAGCATTTT.

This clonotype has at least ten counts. The CDR3 is CASSLAGGYEDTQYF. The CDR3 nucleotides are TGCGCCAGCAGCTTGGCCGGGGGATATGAAGATACGCAGTATTTT. The chain is built from TRBV5-1 and TRBJ2-3, with D possibly TRBD2 on 6 matching bases. The CDR3 is made up of 15 amino acids. Trimming shortened V by 0 bases and J by 5 bases, and 13 bases separated the two germline ends. From germline, CDR1 is SGHRS and CDR2 YFSETQ.

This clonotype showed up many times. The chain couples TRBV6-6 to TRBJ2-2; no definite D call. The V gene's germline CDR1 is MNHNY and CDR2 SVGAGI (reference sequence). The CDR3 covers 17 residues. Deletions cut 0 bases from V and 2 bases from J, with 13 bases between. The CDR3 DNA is TGTGCCAGCAGTTACTCGATGGCAGACGACAACACCGGGGAGCTGTTTTTT. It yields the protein CASSYSMADDNTGELFF.

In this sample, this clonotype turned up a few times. The DNA for the CDR3 is TGCAGCGTCTACCACGGGACCAGGGCGTACGAGCAGTACTTC. Its translation: CSVYHGTRAYEQYF. This chain links TRBV29-1 with TRBJ2-7; D is tentatively TRBD1 or TRBD2 (5 bases each). With 6 bases removed from V and 4 bases from J, the gap between germline ends came to 19 bases. This CDR3 comprises 14 residues. Germline lookup yields CDR1 SQVTM and CDR2 ANQGSEA.

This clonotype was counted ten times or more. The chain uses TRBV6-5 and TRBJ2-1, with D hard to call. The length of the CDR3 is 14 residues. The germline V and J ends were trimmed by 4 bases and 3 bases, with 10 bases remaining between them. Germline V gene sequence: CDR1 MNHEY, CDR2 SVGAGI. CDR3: CASSSVGLYNEQFF. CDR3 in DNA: TGTGCCAGCAGTTCGGTCGGCCTCTACAATGAGCAGTTCTTC.

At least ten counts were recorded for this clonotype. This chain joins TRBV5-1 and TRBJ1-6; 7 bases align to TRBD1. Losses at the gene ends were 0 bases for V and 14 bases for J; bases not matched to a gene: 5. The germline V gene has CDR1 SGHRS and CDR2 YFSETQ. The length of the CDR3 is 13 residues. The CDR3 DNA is TGCGCCAGCAGCTTGGAGGGGGCCAAGGCCCTCCACTTT. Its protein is CASSLEGAKALHF. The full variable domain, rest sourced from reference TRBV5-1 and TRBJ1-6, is KAGVTQTPRYLIKTRGQQVTLSCSPISGHRSVSWYQQTPGQGLQFLFEYFSETQRNKGNFPGRFSGRQFSNSRSEMNVSTLELGDSALYLCASSLEGAKALHFGNGTRLTVT.

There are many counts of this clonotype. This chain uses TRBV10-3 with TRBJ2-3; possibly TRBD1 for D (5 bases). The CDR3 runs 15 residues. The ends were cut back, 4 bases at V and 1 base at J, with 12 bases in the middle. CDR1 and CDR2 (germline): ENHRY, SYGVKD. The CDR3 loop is CAISVGAGGTDTQYF. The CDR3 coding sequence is TGTGCCATCAGTGTTGGGGCAGGAGGCACAGATACGCAGTATTTT.